Presented here are 15 T cell receptor beta chains from one specimen sequenced in a study of T cells in Graves' hyperthyroidism and ophthalmopathy. Authors of the study amplified TCR beta CDR3 regions from RNA transcripts. In the first-round RT-PCR of the TCR CDR3, the HTBI primer set was used. TCRdb re-called the multiplex PCR reads through MiXCR, storing one row per CDR3 protein. The data show roughly 700,000 distinct CDR3 sequences, less than 15% seen once. Sequencing was performed on blood. The receptors here all came from a woman under 30 with Graves' hyperthyroidism.

J is TRBJ2-7 and V is TRBV20-1; 8 positions agree with TRBD1. This CDR3 has 13 amino acids. In germline, CDR1 is DFQATT, CDR2 SNEGSKA (reference sequence). Losses at the gene ends were 6 bases for V and 5 bases for J; bases not matched to a gene: 9. This CDR3 reads CSATAGGVDEQYF. CDR3 DNA: TGCAGTGCAACAGCAGGGGGCGTCGACGAGCAGTACTTC.

This clonotype has a count of ten or more. V is TRBV14 and J is TRBJ1-5; tentatively, D is TRBD1 (5 bases). The CDR3 is 14 amino acids. The germline V gene has CDR1 SGHDN and CDR2 FVKESK. Trimming took off 1 base at V and 6 bases at J, with 10 bases between the two ends. CDR3 sequence reads: CASSQAGTGQPQHF. CDR3 nucleotides: TGTGCCAGCAGCCAAGCCGGGACGGGTCAGCCCCAGCATTTT.

This rearrangement joins TRBV2 to TRBJ1-6; D gene ambiguous. Trimming shortened V by 2 bases and J by 11 bases, and 13 bases separated the two germline ends. This CDR3 region has 14 residues. Germline-derived CDR1 and CDR2 are SNHLY and FYNNEI. In nucleotides, the CDR3 is TGTGCCAGCAGTGAAAGCCGGCTTAGAGCACCCCTCCACTTT. It encodes CASSESRLRAPLHF.

A few counts support this clonotype. The V gene is TRBV6-2 or TRBV6-3, the J gene TRBJ2-2, with 9 bases identical to TRBD1. The CDR3 totals 12 residues. V lost 11 bases to trimming and J lost 5 bases; unmatched junction nucleotides: 3. The germline V gene has CDR1 MNHEY and CDR2 SVGEGT. The CDR3 protein is CAGGTGTGELFF. CDR3 nucleotides: TGTGCCGGAGGGACAGGGACCGGGGAGCTGTTTTTT.

This rearrangement joins TRBV27 to TRBJ1-1; the D is unclear. The CDR3 has 14 amino acids. CDR1 and CDR2 (germline): MNHEY, SMNVEV (reference sequence). V lost 4 bases, J lost 1 base, and 10 bases lay in between. DNA of the CDR3: TGTGCCAGCAGTTCACCACTCAGGAACACTGAAGCTTTCTTT. Its translation is CASSSPLRNTEAFF.

The sample holds a few counts of this clonotype. This chain connects TRBV11-2 to TRBJ1-1; possible D gene TRBD1, 5 bases. Trimming left V 1 base short and J 7 bases short, with 25 bases between. This CDR3 is built from 18 residues. The V gene's germline CDR1 is SGHAT and CDR2 FQNNGV. CDR3 protein: CASSLARISKGWQNEAFF. CDR3 nucleotide sequence: TGTGCCAGCAGCTTAGCGAGAATATCTAAGGGGTGGCAGAATGAAGCTTTCTTT.

V is TRBV12-5 and J is TRBJ2-1, with 9 bases fitting TRBD1. Germline V gives CDR1 LGHNT, CDR2 FRNRAP. With 1 base clipped from V and 7 bases from J, the junction kept 5 bases outside the gene matches. The CDR3 has 15 amino acids. CDR3 loop: CASGLGTGATNEQFF. In DNA form, the CDR3 reads TGTGCTAGTGGTTTGGGGACAGGGGCTACAAATGAGCAGTTCTTC.

This clonotype was seen many times. The chain carries TRBV6-2 or TRBV6-3 and TRBJ1-1, with D unresolved. Germline assignment: CDR1 MNHEY and CDR2 SVGEGT. CDR3 length: 13 amino acids. V lost 5 bases and J 3 bases, leaving 10 bases between the germline ends. The CDR3 loop reads CASSNGPYTEAFF. CDR3 bases: TGTGCCAGCAGTAACGGACCGTACACTGAAGCTTTCTTT.

The V gene is TRBV12-3 or TRBV12-4, the J gene TRBJ2-7; 9 bases match TRBD1. The CDR3 has 15 amino acids. J was trimmed by 0 bases and V by 6 bases; bases with no gene match: 6. DNA of the CDR3: TGTGCCAGCAGGGGGGGACAGGGCCGCTCCTACGAGCAGTACTTC. It yields the protein CASRGGQGRSYEQYF.

J is TRBJ2-3 and V is TRBV5-1; no definite D call. CDR1 SGHRS and CDR2 YFSETQ come from the germline V gene. V was trimmed by 0 bases and J by 2 bases, leaving 10 bases between them. The CDR3 covers 15 residues. CDR3 sequence (DNA): TGCGCCAGCAGCTTGGGTTTGGGAACCACAGATACGCAGTATTTT. Translated, it gives CASSLGLGTTDTQYF.

This clonotype was found many times. The chain joins TRBV7-9 to TRBJ1-3; TRBD1 might be the D (5 bases). V dropped 5 bases and J dropped 1 base, with 9 bases sitting between them. The germline CDR1 and CDR2 sequences are SEHNR and FQNEAQ (reference sequence). CDR3 length equals 14 residues. CDR3 in amino acids: CASSGGLSGNTIYF. The CDR3 DNA sequence: TGTGCCAGCAGCGGGGGGTTATCTGGAAACACCATATATTTT.

This clonotype was observed many times. The chain links TRBV7-2 to TRBJ1-1; the D is unclear. CDR1 and CDR2 from the germline V gene are SGHTA and FQGNSA. The V and J ends lost 5 bases and 3 bases respectively, with 13 bases between them. The CDR3 runs to 14 residues. The CDR3 reads CASSPGSGYTEAFF. CDR3 in DNA: TGTGCCAGCAGCCCTGGATCGGGGTACACTGAAGCTTTCTTT.

This clonotype showed up just a few times. The rearrangement links TRBV5-8 to TRBJ1-6; D remains ambiguous. The CDR3 spans 11 residues. The V and J ends lost 1 base and 14 bases respectively, with 7 bases between them. Per germline, CDR1 SGHTS and CDR2 YDEGEE. The CDR3 nucleotides read TGTGCCAGCAGCTTGCGTCTCGCCCTCCACTTT. Protein sequence: CASSLRLALHF.

This clonotype was seen ten or more times. The V gene is TRBV14, the J gene TRBJ2-7, with D perhaps TRBD1 or TRBD2 (5 bases each). Trimming removed 0 bases at V and 5 bases at J, with 8 bases between. In germline, CDR1 is SGHDN, CDR2 FVKESK. The CDR3 sequence is 13 residues long. The DNA for the CDR3 is TGTGCCAGCAGCCAAGATTGGGACGACGAGCAGTACTTC. Residues: CASSQDWDDEQYF. Drawing the rest from reference TRBV14 and TRBJ2-7, the complete variable domain is EAGVTQFPSHSVIEKGQTVTLRCDPISGHDNLYWYRRVMGKEIKFLLHFVKESKQDESGMPNNRFLAERTGGTYSTLKVQPAELEDSGVYFCASSQDWDDEQYFGPGTRLTVT.

The table lists this clonotype with a few counts. A read error may be the cause here, since a much bigger clone is one base away. V and J are TRBV27 and TRBJ2-1, with TRBD1 identical over 9 bases. Germline CDR1 reads MNHEY; CDR2 reads SMNVEV (reference sequence). J gave up 7 bases and V 5 bases, and 12 bases lay outside the gene matches. The CDR3 consists of 16 residues. CDR3 DNA sequence: TGTGCCAGCAGTGCCACCGGGACAGGGAGCTTAAATGAGCAGTTCTTC. It codes for CASSATGTGSLNEQFF.